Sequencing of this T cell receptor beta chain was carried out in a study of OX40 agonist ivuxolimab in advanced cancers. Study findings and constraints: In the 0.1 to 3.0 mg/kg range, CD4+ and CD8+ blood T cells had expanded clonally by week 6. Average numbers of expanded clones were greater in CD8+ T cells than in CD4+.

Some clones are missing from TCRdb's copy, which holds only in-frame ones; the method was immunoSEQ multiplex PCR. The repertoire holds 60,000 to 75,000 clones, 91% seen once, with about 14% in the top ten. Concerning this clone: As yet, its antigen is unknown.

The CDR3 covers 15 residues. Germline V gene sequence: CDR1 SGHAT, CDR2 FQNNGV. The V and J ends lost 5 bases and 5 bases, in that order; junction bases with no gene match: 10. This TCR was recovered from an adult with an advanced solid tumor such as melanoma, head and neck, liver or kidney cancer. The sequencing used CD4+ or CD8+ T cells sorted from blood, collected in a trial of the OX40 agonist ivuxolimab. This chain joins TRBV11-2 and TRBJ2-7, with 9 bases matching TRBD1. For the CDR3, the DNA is TGTGCCAGCAGCCCATCGACAGGGGGAAGGGACGAGCAGTACTTC. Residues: CASSPSTGGRDEQYF.